The 17 T cell receptor beta chains below were found in one sample sequenced in a study of cytomegalovirus exposure and HLA in healthy donors. TCRdb's table, derived via immunoSEQ multiplex PCR, lists solely in-frame clones and lacks some. The data contain approximately 180,000 clones, more than 75% of them singletons. Material for sequencing was PBMCs. The origin of the receptors is a woman in her twenties or thirties in good health and CMV-seronegative.

The V call is TRBV2, the J call TRBJ1-1; D unclear. Trimming removed 9 bases from V and 1 base from J, with 15 bases in between. Germline loops: CDR1 SNHLY, CDR2 FYNNEI. The CDR3 length is 14 residues. In DNA form, the CDR3 reads TGTGCCAGTTGTCTCGAACATACGAACACTGAAGCTTTCTTT. This codes for CASCLEHTNTEAFF.

CDR3 sequence: CASSEGLAGAQFF. The DNA of the CDR3 is TGTGCCAGCAGTGAAGGACTAGCGGGGGCGCAGTTCTTC. This chain joins TRBV2 and TRBJ2-1; 12 nucleotides line up with TRBD2. J lost 12 bases, V lost 1 base, and 1 base had no gene match. Germline V lookup: CDR1 SNHLY, CDR2 FYNNEI. The CDR3 runs to 13 residues. The full variable domain, rest sourced from reference TRBV2 and TRBJ2-1, is EPEVTQTPSHQVTQMGQEVILRCVPISNHLYFYWYRQILGQKVEFLVSFYNNEISEKSEIFDDQFSVERPDGSNFTLKIRSTKLEDSAMYFCASSEGLAGAQFFGPGTRLTVL.

This chain connects TRBV18 to TRBJ1-2, with D uncertain. Germline CDR1 is KGHSH and CDR2 is LQKENI. This CDR3 spans 15 amino acids. V was cut by 3 bases and J by 0 bases, with 11 bases left in between. Here the CDR3 DNA reads TGTGCCAGCTCACCTTCCGGGAACCCTAACTATGGCTACACCTTC. Encoded protein: CASSPSGNPNYGYTF.

A few counts support this clone. The chain recombines TRBV5-1 with TRBJ1-2, with a weak D call TRBD1 (5 bases). The CDR3 runs to 14 residues. The V gene lost 1 base and the J gene lost 2 bases, with 9 bases spanning the gap. Germline V gene lookup returns CDR1 SGHRS and CDR2 YFSETQ. In DNA form, the CDR3 reads TGCGCCAGCAGCTTGTGGGGCAGCAACTATGGCTACACCTTC. It specifies CASSLWGSNYGYTF. Supplemented by reference TRBV5-1 and TRBJ1-2, the full variable domain reads KAGVTQTPRYLIKTRGQQVTLSCSPISGHRSVSWYQQTPGQGLQFLFEYFSETQRNKGNFPGRFSGRQFSNSRSEMNVSTLELGDSALYLCASSLWGSNYGYTFGSGTRLTVV.

This chain uses TRBV6-1 with TRBJ2-7; maybe TRBD2 (5 bases). V lost 6 bases and J 2 bases, leaving 17 bases between the germline ends. CDR1 and CDR2 from the germline V gene are MNHNS and SASEGT. This CDR3 is built from 15 residues. The CDR3 loop is CASSGLGLLPYEQYF. Written as DNA, the CDR3 is TGTGCCAGCAGCGGCCTTGGACTTCTCCCCTACGAGCAGTACTTC.

The CDR3 DNA sequence: TGTGCCAGCAGCTTAAAATCTGGCTGGGGGGCCAACGTCCTGACTTTC. As protein: CASSLKSGWGANVLTF. The chain links TRBV7-8 to TRBJ2-6; unclear D gene. Trimming left V 2 bases short and J 4 bases short, with 12 bases between. Germline V lookup: CDR1 SGHVS, CDR2 FQNEAQ. The CDR3 sequence is 16 residues long. Based on the CDR3 plus reference TRBV7-8 and TRBJ2-6, the full variable domain is GAGVSQSPRYKVAKRGQDVALRCDPISGHVSLFWYQQALGQGPEFLTYFQNEAQLDKSGLPSDRFFAERPEGSVSTLKIQRTQQEDSAVYLCASSLKSGWGANVLTFGAGSRLTVL.

In its sample, this clone was seen once. CDR3 amino acids: CASSERGTGELFF. The CDR3 DNA reads TGCGCCAGCAGTGAAAGGGGAACCGGGGAGCTGTTTTTT. This chain joins TRBV10-2 and TRBJ2-2; possibly TRBD1 for D (5 bases). The CDR3 length is 13 residues. Germline V gene sequence: CDR1 WSHSY, CDR2 SAAADI. With 3 bases removed from V and 5 bases from J, the gap between germline ends came to 7 bases.

This clone was recorded only once. The chain couples TRBV5-1 to TRBJ2-1; 7 bases align to TRBD1. CDR1 is SGHRS, CDR2 YFSETQ, per germline. V lost 5 bases and J lost 3; bases outside the gene matches: 5. The CDR3 is 14 residues long. CDR3 loop: CASRVDRSYNEQFF. The CDR3 nucleotides are TGCGCCAGCAGGGTGGACAGGAGCTACAATGAGCAGTTCTTC. The variable domain in full, completed from reference TRBV5-1 and TRBJ2-1, reads KAGVTQTPRYLIKTRGQQVTLSCSPISGHRSVSWYQQTPGQGLQFLFEYFSETQRNKGNFPGRFSGRQFSNSRSEMNVSTLELGDSALYLCASRVDRSYNEQFFGPGTRLTVL.

Here the CDR3 reads CASSLDRASTGELFF. The CDR3 coding sequence is TGCGCCAGCAGTCTGGACAGGGCGAGTACCGGGGAGCTGTTTTTT. The J gene is TRBJ2-2, the V gene TRBV4-1; TRBD1 matches 8 bases. Germline assignment: CDR1 MGHRA and CDR2 YSYEKL. This CDR3 is 15 amino acids long. The V and J ends lost 6 bases and 5 bases, in that order; junction bases with no gene match: 8.

The chain couples TRBV2 to TRBJ1-6, with TRBD1 matching 7 bases. The germline V gene encodes CDR1 SNHLY and CDR2 FYNNEI. The CDR3 has 12 amino acids. J lost 13 bases, V lost 8 bases, and 8 bases had no gene match. Here the CDR3 reads CASCMDRPPLHF. The CDR3 bases are TGTGCCAGCTGTATGGACAGGCCGCCCCTCCACTTT.

The chain carries TRBV29-1 and TRBJ2-2, with D tentatively TRBD1 (5 bases). Looked up from germline, CDR1 is SQVTM and CDR2 is ANQGSEA. The CDR3 is made up of 15 amino acids. Between the trimmed V and J ends, which lost 4 bases and 1 base, there was a span of 13 bases. In DNA, the CDR3 is TGCAGCGTTGTCAGCAGGGCCCAGAACACCGGGGAGCTGTTTTTT. Protein sequence: CSVVSRAQNTGELFF.

V and J are TRBV18 and TRBJ2-1; 9 bases are shared with TRBD2. This CDR3 is 14 amino acids long. The germline gives CDR1 KGHSH, CDR2 LQKENI. J lost 6 bases, V lost 4 bases, and 4 bases had no gene match. CDR3 protein: CASSRGGGANEQFF. In nucleotides, the CDR3 is TGTGCCAGCTCACGCGGCGGGGGGGCCAATGAGCAGTTCTTC. The variable domain in full, with the rest retrieved from reference TRBV18 and TRBJ2-1, is NAGVMQNPRHLVRRRGQEARLRCSPMKGHSHVYWYRQLPEEGLKFMVYLQKENIIDESGMPKERFSAEFPKEGPSILRIQQVVRGDSAAYFCASSRGGGANEQFFGPGTRLTVL.

CDR3 region: CASSSASGDEQYF. The CDR3 DNA reads TGTGCCAGCAGCTCAGCTAGCGGGGACGAGCAGTACTTC. The V and J genes are TRBV11-3 and TRBJ2-7; 9 bases match TRBD2. The trim removed 4 bases at V and 5 bases at J, leaving 3 bases unmatched. This CDR3 has 13 amino acids. Per germline, CDR1 SGHNT and CDR2 YENEEA.

This chain connects TRBV4-3 to TRBJ2-3; 12 nucleotides line up with TRBD2. V shed 4 bases, J shed 5 bases, and the junction held 10 bases outside the gene matches. The CDR3 runs 17 residues. The germline V gene has CDR1 LGHNA and CDR2 YSLEER. CDR3 sequence (DNA): TGCGCCAGCAGCCGGAATCTAGCGGGGGGGGTCGGAGATACGCAGTATTTT. It yields the protein CASSRNLAGGVGDTQYF.

V and J are TRBV4-3 and TRBJ2-1; D is unclear. V was pared by 0 bases and J by 3 bases, with 6 bases between. Germline V CDR1 and CDR2: LGHNA, YSLEER. This CDR3 has 14 amino acids. This chain's CDR3 is CASSQDSSYNEQFF. In DNA, the CDR3 is TGCGCCAGCAGCCAAGATAGCAGCTACAATGAGCAGTTCTTC.

The V gene is TRBV6-4, the J gene TRBJ2-3; 11 bases are a match to TRBD2. V dropped 0 bases and J dropped 4; count of bases not matched to a gene: 9. The CDR3 length is 18 residues. Germline V lookup: CDR1 MRHNA, CDR2 SNTAGT. The CDR3 DNA is TGTGCCAGCAGTGACTCCGCGACTAGCGGGGAAGGGGCAGATACGCAGTATTTT. Translated, it gives CASSDSATSGEGADTQYF.

The gene calls are TRBV25-1 and TRBJ2-2; 10 bases match TRBD1. The CDR3 has 16 amino acids. Germline CDR1 reads MGHDK; CDR2 reads SYGVNS. V shed 2 bases and J 7 bases; nucleotides not matched to a gene: 7. DNA for the CDR3: TGTGCCAGCAGTGAACTCGGGACAGGGGAAAACGGGGAGCTGTTTTTT. This translates into CASSELGTGENGELFF. Complete variable domain (other parts from reference TRBV25-1 and TRBJ2-2): EADIYQTPRYLVIGTGKKITLECSQTMGHDKMYWYQQDPGMELHLIHYSYGVNSTEKGDLSSESTVSRIRTEHFPLTLESARPSHTSQYLCASSELGTGENGELFFGEGSRLTVL.